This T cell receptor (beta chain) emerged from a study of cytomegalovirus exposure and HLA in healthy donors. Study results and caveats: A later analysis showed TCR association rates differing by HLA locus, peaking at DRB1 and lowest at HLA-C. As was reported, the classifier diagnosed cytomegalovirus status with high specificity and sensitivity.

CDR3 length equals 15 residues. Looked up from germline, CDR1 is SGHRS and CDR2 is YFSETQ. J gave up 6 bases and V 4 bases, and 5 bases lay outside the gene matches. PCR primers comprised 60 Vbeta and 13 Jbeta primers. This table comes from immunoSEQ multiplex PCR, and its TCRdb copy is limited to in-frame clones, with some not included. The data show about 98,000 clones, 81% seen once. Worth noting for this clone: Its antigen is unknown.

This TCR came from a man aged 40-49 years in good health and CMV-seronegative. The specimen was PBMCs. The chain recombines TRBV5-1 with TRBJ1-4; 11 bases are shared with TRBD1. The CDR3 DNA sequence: TGCGCCAGCAGCCCCGGGGACAGGGGGGATGAAAAACTGTTTTTT. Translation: CASSPGDRGDEKLFF.